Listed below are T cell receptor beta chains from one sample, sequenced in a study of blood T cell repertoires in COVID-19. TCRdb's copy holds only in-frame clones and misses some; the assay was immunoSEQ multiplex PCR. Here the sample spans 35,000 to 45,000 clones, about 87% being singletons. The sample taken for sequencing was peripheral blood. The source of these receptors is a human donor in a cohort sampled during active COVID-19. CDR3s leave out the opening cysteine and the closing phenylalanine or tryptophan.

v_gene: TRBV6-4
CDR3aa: ASSHLGSLGSYNEQF

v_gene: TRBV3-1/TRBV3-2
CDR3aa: ASKSVELNTEAF

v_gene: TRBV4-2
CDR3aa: ASSPEERGGSTDTQY

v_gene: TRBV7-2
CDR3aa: ASSFLSSGGRTDTQY

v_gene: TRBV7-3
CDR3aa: ASSLRKGAGELF

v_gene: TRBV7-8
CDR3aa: ASSSRTGQPQH

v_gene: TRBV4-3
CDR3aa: ASSQGVRTGNYGYT

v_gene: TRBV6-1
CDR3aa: ASSEGQGPYGYT

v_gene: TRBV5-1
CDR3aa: ASSRGTVSSGANVLT

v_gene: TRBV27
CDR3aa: ASSWGPNQPQH

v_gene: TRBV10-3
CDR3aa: AISDALYGWNEKLF

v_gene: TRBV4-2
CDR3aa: ASSQGQGDYEQY

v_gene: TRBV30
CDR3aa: AWSVSGDSPLH

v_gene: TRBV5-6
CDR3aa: ASSARQGASNSPLH

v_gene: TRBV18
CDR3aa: ASSLFSGTGGDEQF

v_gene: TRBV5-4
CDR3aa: ASSPTGTGNYGYT

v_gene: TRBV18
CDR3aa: ASSRDRGVTDTQY

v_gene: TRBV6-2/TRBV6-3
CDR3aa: ASSYIAGGPDTQY

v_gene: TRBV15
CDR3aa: ATSPTGRPGEQY

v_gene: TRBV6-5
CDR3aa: ASSYSKYSGEAF

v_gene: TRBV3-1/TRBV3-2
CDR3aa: ASSPGEQPQH

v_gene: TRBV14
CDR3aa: ASSQDGRFYGYT

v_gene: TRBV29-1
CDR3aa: SVDSGSSTDTQY

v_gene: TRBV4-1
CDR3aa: ASSQDRTVPQEGQPQH

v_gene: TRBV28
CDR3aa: ASSFVDTYEQY

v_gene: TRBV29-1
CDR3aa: SVERWGDSYEQY

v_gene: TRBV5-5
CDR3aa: ASSFQGSYEQY

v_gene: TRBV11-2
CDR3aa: ASSLGGDPYNEQF

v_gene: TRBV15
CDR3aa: ATSRDLAGRQPQH

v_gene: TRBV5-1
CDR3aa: ASSPRYNEQF

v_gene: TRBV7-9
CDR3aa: ASSFWTSEQETQY

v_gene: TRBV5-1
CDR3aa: ASSLGPGVSTEAF

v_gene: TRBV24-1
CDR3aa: ATSDSNYGYT

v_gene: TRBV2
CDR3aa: ASSYTDYEQY

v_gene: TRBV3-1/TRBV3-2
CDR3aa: ASSQAWGGPNSYEQY

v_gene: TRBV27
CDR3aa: ASSLGRGNYEQY

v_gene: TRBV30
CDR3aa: AWSDGVSPLH

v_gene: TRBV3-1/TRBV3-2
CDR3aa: ASRKKTGNTGELF

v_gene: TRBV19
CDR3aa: ASDQGREVYGYT

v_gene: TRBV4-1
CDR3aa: ASSQGGLVGNEQF

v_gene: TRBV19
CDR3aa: ASSIQAGFTRELF

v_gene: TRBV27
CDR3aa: ASSLEGAGTGANVLT

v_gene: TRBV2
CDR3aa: ASGPPRYGYT

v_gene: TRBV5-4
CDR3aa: ASSPPRDRGDTGELF

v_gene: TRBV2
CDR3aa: ASSGQLLSYEQY

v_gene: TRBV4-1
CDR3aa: ASSPQGLAGGGTQY

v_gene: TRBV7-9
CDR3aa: ASSPPTNTGELF

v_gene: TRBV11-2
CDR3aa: ASSLTRLDGETQY

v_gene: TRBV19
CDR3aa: ASIQGAPNTEAF

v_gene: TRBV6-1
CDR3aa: ASSEVSTGYGGYT

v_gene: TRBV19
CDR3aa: ASRPGTDYSNQPQH

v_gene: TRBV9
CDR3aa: ASSVVVGGTGELF

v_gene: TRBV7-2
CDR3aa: ASSLTHAEYNEQF

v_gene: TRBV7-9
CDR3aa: ASSLRTGGSETQY

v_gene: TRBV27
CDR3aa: ASSPEGGLNTEAF

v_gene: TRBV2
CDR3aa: ASSVASGRASEQF

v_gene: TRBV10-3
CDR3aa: AISESASGRVSSYNEQF

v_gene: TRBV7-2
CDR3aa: ASSLDRWRGGDEQF

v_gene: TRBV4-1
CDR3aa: ASSQERSGLAKRSSYEQY